This T cell receptor (beta chain) was identified during a study of blood T cell repertoires in COVID-19. Background on the study: Both acute and convalescent COVID-19 samples were obtained from the United States, Italy and Spain. Sample material is recorded as cDNA or gDNA derived from T cells, B-cell-depleted T cells, or PBMCs.

Authors' analysis steps: Amplification from reference gene primers served as the basis for estimated nucleated cell counts. Measured with immunoSEQ multiplex PCR; TCRdb has only the in-frame clones, and not every one. V, J and clone size reflect that table, while D and trimming were determined from the DNA. In the table there are 180,000 or so clones, over 75% of which are singletons. The sample taken for sequencing was peripheral blood. This receptor was identified in a man in his 60s with acute or convalescent COVID-19.

The CDR3 sequence is CASSVEPGQGVRPGANVLTF. For the CDR3, the DNA is TGTGCCAGCAGCGTAGAACCGGGACAGGGGGTTCGGCCTGGGGCCAACGTCCTGACTTTC. The chain couples TRBV9 to TRBJ2-6; 11 nucleotides line up with TRBD1. The germline V gene has CDR1 SGDLS and CDR2 YYNGEE. The junction had 10 bases not matched to a gene; V was cut back by 0 bases and J by 2 bases. The CDR3 extends over 20 amino acids.